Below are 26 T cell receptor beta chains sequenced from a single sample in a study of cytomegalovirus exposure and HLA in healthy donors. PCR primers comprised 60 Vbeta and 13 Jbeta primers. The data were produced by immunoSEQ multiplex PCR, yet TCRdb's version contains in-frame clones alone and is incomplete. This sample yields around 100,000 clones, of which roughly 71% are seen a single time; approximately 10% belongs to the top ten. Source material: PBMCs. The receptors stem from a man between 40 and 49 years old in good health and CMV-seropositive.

The CDR3: CASSVRSGTDTQYF. CDR3 coding DNA: TGTGCCAGCAGCGTTAGAAGCGGCACAGATACGCAGTATTTT. The chain has TRBV9 and TRBJ2-3; no firm D call. This CDR3 contains 14 residues. Trimming stripped 2 bases from V and 1 base from J, with 8 bases between. The germline V gene encodes CDR1 SGDLS and CDR2 YYNGEE.

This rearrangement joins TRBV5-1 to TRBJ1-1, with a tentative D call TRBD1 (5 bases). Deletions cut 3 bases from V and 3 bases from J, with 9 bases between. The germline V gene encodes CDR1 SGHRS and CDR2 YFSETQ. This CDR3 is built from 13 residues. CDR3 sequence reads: CASSSLTDTEAFF. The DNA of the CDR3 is TGCGCCAGCAGCTCGTTGACAGACACTGAAGCTTTCTTT.

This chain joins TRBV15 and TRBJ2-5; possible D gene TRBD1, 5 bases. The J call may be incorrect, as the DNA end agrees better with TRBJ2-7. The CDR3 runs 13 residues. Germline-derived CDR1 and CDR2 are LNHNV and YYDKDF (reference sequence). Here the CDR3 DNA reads TGTGCCACCGGACAAAACCCAACCTACGAGCAGTACTTC. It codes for CATGQNPTYEQYF.

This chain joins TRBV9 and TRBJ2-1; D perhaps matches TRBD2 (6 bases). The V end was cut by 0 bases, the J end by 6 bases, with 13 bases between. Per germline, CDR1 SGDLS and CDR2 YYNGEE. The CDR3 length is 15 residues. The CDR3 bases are TGTGCCAGCAGCGTAGAAGGCGGGGTAATCAATGAGCAGTTCTTC. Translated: CASSVEGGVINEQFF.

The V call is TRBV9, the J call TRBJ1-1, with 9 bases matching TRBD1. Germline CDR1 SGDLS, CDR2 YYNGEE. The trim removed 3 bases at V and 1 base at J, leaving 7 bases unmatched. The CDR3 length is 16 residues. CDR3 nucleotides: TGTGCCAGCAGCGCCGGGGGGACAGGGAAGAACACTGAAGCTTTCTTT. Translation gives CASSAGGTGKNTEAFF.

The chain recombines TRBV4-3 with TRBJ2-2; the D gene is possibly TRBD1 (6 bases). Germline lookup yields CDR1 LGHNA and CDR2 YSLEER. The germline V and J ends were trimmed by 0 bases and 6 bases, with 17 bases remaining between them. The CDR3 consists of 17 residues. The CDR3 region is CASSQDRRDTNAGELFF. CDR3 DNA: TGCGCCAGCAGCCAAGATCGCCGGGACACCAACGCCGGGGAGCTGTTTTTT.

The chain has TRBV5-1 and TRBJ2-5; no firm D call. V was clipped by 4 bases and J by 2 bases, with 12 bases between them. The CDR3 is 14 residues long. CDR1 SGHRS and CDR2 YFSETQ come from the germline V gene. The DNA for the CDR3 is TGCGCCAGCAGCGTTCTAGGTGCGCAAGAGACCCAGTACTTC. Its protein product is CASSVLGAQETQYF.

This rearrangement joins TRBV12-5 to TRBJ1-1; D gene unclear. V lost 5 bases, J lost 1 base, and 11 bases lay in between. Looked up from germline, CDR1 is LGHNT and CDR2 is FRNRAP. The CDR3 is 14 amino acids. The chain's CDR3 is CASGLDGANTEAFF. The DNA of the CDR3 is TGTGCTAGTGGTCTGGACGGTGCGAACACTGAAGCTTTCTTT.

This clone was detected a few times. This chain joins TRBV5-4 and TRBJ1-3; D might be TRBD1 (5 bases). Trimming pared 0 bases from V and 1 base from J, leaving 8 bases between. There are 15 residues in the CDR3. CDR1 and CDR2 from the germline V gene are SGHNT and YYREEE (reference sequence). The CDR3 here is CASSLGRGSGNTIYF. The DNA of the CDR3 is TGTGCCAGCAGCTTGGGGAGGGGATCTGGAAACACCATATATTTT.

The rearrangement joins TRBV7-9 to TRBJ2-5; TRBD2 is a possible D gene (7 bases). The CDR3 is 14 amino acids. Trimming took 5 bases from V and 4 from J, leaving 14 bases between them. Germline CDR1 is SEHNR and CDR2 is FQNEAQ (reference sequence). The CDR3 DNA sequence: TGTGCCAGCAGCCTAGGGGGAGGGGGAGAGACCCAGTACTTC. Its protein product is CASSLGGGGETQYF.

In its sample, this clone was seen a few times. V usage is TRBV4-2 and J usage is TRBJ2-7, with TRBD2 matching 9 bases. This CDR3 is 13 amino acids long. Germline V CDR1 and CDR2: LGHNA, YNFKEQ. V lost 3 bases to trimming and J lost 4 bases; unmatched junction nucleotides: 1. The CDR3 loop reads CASSQTSGYEQYF. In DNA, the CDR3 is TGTGCCAGCAGCCAGACTAGCGGTTACGAGCAGTACTTC.

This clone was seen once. This chain's CDR3 is CASSVGGRENTEAFF. The CDR3 DNA reads TGTGCCAGCAGCGTTGGGGGCAGGGAGAACACTGAAGCTTTCTTT. V and J are TRBV9 and TRBJ1-1, with D tentatively TRBD1 (6 bases). Germline V gene data show CDR1 as SGDLS and CDR2 as YYNGEE. V lost 2 bases, J lost 1 base, and 12 bases lay in between. The CDR3 runs 15 residues.

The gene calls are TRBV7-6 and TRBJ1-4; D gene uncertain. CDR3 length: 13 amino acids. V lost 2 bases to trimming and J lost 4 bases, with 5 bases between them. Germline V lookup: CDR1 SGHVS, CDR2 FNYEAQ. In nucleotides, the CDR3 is TGTGCCAGCAGCTTACCCAGTAATGAAAAACTGTTTTTT. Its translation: CASSLPSNEKLFF.

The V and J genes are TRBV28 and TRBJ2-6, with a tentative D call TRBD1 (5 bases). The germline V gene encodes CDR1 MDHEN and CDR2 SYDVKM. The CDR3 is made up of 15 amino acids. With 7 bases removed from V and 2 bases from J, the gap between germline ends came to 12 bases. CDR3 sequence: CASMIQGAGANVLTF. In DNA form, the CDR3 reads TGTGCCAGCATGATTCAGGGCGCTGGGGCCAACGTCCTGACTTTC. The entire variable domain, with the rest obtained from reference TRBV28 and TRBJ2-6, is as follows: DVKVTQSSRYLVKRTGEKVFLECVQDMDHENMFWYRQDPGLGLRLIYFSYDVKMKEKGDIPEGYSVSREKKERFSLILESASTNQTSMYLCASMIQGAGANVLTFGAGSRLTVL.

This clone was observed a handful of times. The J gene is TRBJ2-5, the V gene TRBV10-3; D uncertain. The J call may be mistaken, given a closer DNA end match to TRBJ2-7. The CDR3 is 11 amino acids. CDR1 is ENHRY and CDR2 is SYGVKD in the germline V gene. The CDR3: CAISALYEQYF. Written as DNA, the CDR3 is TGTGCCATCAGTGCCCTCTACGAGCAGTACTTC.

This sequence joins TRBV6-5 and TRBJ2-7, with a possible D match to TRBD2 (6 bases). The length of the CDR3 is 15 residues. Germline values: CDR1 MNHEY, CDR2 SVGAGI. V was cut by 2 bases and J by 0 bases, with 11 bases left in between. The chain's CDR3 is CASSYGGTASYEQYF. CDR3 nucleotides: TGTGCCAGCAGTTACGGCGGGACTGCCTCCTACGAGCAGTACTTC.

CDR3 DNA sequence: TGTGCCAGCAGCTTGGTCGGGGGGGGGCCCTCCTCATACGACGAGCAGTACGTC. It encodes CASSLVGGGPSSYDEQYV. The rearrangement joins TRBV5-6 to TRBJ2-7; 8 bases line up with TRBD2. CDR3 length: 18 amino acids. J gave up 5 bases and V 0 bases, and 16 bases lay outside the gene matches. Germline V gene sequence: CDR1 SGHDT, CDR2 YYEEEE.

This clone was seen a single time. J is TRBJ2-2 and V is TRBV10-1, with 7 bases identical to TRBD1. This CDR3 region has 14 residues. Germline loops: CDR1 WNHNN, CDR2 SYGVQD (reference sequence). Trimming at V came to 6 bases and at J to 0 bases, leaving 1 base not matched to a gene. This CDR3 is CASSGTANTGELFF. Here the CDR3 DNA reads TGCGCCAGCAGCGGGACAGCGAACACCGGGGAGCTGTTTTTT.

The DNA of the CDR3 is TGTGCCAGTAGCTTCTCGAACACTGAAGCTTTCTTT. Its translation: CASSFSNTEAFF. The V gene is TRBV19, the J gene TRBJ1-1; no definite D call. Trimming shortened V by 6 bases and J by 1 base, and 6 bases separated the two germline ends. Looked up from germline, CDR1 is LNHDA and CDR2 is SQIVND (reference sequence). The CDR3 has 12 amino acids.

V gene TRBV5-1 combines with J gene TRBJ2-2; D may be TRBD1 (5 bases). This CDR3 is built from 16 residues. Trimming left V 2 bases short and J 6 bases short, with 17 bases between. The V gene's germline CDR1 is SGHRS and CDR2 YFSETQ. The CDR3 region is CASSFNLGVLPGELFF. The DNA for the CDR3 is TGCGCCAGCAGCTTCAACCTAGGGGTACTCCCCGGGGAGCTGTTTTTT.

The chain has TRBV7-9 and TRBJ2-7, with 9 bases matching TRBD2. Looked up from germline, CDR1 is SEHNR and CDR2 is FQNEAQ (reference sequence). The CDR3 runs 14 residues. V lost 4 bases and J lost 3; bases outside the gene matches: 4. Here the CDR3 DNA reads TGTGCCAGCAGCTACGGACTAGCGAACTACGAGCAGTACTTC. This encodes CASSYGLANYEQYF. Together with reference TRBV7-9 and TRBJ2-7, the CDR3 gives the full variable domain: DTGVSQNPRHKITKRGQNVTFRCDPISEHNRLYWYRQTLGQGPEFLTYFQNEAQLEKSRLLSDRFSAERPKGSFSTLEIQRTEQGDSAMYLCASSYGLANYEQYFGPGTRLTVT.

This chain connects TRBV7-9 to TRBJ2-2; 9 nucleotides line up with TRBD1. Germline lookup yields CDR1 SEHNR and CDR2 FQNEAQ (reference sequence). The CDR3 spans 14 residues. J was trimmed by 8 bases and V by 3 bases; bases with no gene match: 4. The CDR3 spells CASSFNRGQGELFF. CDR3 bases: TGTGCCAGCAGCTTCAACAGGGGGCAAGGGGAGCTGTTTTTT. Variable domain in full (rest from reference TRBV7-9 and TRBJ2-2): DTGVSQNPRHKITKRGQNVTFRCDPISEHNRLYWYRQTLGQGPEFLTYFQNEAQLEKSRLLSDRFSAERPKGSFSTLEIQRTEQGDSAMYLCASSFNRGQGELFFGEGSRLTVL.

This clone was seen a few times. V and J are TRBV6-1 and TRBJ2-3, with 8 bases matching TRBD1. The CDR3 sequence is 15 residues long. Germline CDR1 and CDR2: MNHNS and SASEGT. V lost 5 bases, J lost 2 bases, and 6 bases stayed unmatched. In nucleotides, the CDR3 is TGTGCCAGCAGTTTCCGGACAGGGACCACAGATACGCAGTATTTT. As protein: CASSFRTGTTDTQYF.

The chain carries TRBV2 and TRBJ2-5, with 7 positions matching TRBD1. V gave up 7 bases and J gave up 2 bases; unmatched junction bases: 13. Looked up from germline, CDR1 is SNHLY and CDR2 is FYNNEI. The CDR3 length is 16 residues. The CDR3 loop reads CASIVRDSVKQETQYF. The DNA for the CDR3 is TGTGCCAGCATAGTCCGGGACAGCGTCAAACAAGAGACCCAGTACTTC.

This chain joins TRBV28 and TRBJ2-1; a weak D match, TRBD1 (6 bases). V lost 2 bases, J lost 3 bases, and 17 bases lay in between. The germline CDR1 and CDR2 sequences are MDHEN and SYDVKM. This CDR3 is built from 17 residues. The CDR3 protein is CASSLNGGDTIYNEQFF. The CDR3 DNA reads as TGTGCCAGCAGTTTAAACGGTGGGGACACAATCTACAATGAGCAGTTCTTC.

This CDR3 is CASSIAGGPQYNEQFF. The CDR3 DNA reads as TGTGCCAGCAGCATAGCGGGAGGGCCGCAATACAATGAGCAGTTCTTC. This chain connects TRBV4-2 to TRBJ2-1; 11 nucleotides line up with TRBD2. The CDR3 contains 16 residues. Trimming removed 5 bases from V and 4 bases from J; junction bases left unmatched: 7. Germline V CDR1 and CDR2: LGHNA, YNFKEQ.